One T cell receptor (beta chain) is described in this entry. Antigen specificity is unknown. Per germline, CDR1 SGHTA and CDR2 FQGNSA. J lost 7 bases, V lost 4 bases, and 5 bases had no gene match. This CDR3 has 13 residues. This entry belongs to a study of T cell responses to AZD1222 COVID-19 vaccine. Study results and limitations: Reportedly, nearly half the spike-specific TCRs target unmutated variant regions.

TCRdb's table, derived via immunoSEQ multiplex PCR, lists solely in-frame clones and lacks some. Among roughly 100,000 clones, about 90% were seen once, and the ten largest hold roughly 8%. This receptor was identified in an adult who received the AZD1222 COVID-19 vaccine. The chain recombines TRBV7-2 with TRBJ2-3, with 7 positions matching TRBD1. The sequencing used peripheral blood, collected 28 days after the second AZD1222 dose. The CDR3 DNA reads TGTGCCAGCAGCTCAAGGGACAGAAATACGCAGTATTTT. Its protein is CASSSRDRNTQYF.